These 7 T cell receptor beta chains came from one sample sequenced in a study of blood T cells in healthy people across ages. For the second PCR, which ran for about 7 to 11 cycles, a sample-barcoded 5' primer and a J-beta primer mix were used. Each CDR3 protein is one row after TCRdb ran MiXCR on the 5' RACE reads. Of around 700,000 distinct CDR3 sequences listed, 25% were seen once; the top ten hold 9.4%. This same sample was also part of a study on T cells of mothers and their children.

Sequences were obtained from blood. The receptors derive from a boy aged 5-17 years in good health.

This sequence joins TRBV4-1 and TRBJ1-6; D remains unclear. CDR3 length: 14 amino acids. V lost 2 bases and J lost 7, with 9 bases in between. Germline CDR1 MGHRA, CDR2 YSYEKL. In nucleotides, the CDR3 is TGCGCCAGCAGCCAATCGGGTACGAATTCACCCCTCCACTTT. Encoded protein: CASSQSGTNSPLHF.

The rearrangement uses TRBV4-3 and TRBJ2-5; the D gene is possibly TRBD2 (6 bases). Near its end, the DNA agrees better with TRBJ2-1, so the J call may be wrong. Germline V gives CDR1 LGHNA, CDR2 YSLEER. The length of the CDR3 is 15 residues. CDR3 in DNA: TGCGCCAGCAGCCAAGATTGGGGGGCCTACAATGAGCAGTTCTTC. This encodes CASSQDWGAYNEQFF.

V usage is TRBV12-3 or TRBV12-4 and J usage is TRBJ1-1; a possible D gene is TRBD1 (6 bases). The CDR3 sequence is 14 residues long. Trimming took off 5 bases at V and 3 bases at J, with 13 bases between the two ends. This CDR3 is CASSPWDTHTEAFF. DNA for the CDR3: TGTGCCAGCAGTCCCTGGGACACCCACACTGAAGCTTTCTTT.

This clonotype was seen only a few times. This chain links TRBV27 with TRBJ1-5; maybe TRBD1 (6 bases). This CDR3 comprises 14 residues. CDR1 MNHEY and CDR2 SMNVEV come from the germline V gene (reference sequence). V lost 6 bases and J lost 9, with 18 bases in between. CDR3 in DNA: TGTGCCAGCAGCAAACAGGGCCCGTTTACGCCCCAGCATTTT. Translated, it gives CASSKQGPFTPQHF.

The chain joins TRBV9 to TRBJ2-3; D uncertain. The CDR3 length is 12 residues. CDR1 and CDR2 from the germline V gene are SGDLS and YYNGEE. V was clipped by 5 bases and J by 5 bases, with 9 bases between them. CDR3 in DNA: TGTGCCAGCAGTGTTCTCGGAGATACGCAGTATTTT. Translating it yields CASSVLGDTQYF.

This rearrangement joins TRBV6-2 or TRBV6-3 to TRBJ2-7; D is unresolved. CDR1 is MNHEY, CDR2 SVGEGT, per germline. The V end lost 5 bases, the J end lost 0 bases, and 8 bases lay between the germline ends. The CDR3 totals 13 residues. CDR3 DNA: TGTGCCAGCAGTGGTGACTTCTCCTACGAGCAGTACTTC. It specifies CASSGDFSYEQYF.

This clonotype has a handful of counts. The V call is TRBV20-1, the J call TRBJ2-2; D unresolved. The germline CDR1 and CDR2 sequences are DFQATT and SNEGSKA (reference sequence). Trimming pared 3 bases from V and 6 bases from J, leaving 8 bases between. The CDR3 loop spans 12 amino acids. CDR3 DNA: TGCAGTGCTAGTGCGAGCCCCGGGGAGCTGTTTTTT. It translates to CSASASPGELFF.